A selection of T cell receptor beta chains follows, all from one sample in a study of shared clonotypes between healthy human individuals. Profiling relied on immunoSEQ multiplex PCR, and the TCRdb table lists in-frame clones only, not all of them. The sample yields 950,000 to 1,300,000 clones, around four fifths seen once. Sequencing input: memory CD4+ T cells sorted from blood. The source of these receptors is a man younger than 35 in good health. Both conserved end residues are part of each CDR3. A D gene is named only where the DNA matches it firmly. Clone size is shown for a subset of rows, as once, few, many or a class of expanded clone.

>TRBJ2-5|TRBV7-2|.|.
CASSSRRGSETQYF
TGTGCCAGCAGCTCCAGAAGGGGCTCGGAGACCCAGTACTTC
>TRBJ1-1|TRBV10-1|TRBD1|.
CASRRDRNTEAFF
TGCGCCAGCAGACGGGACAGGAACACTGAAGCTTTCTTT
>TRBJ1-4|TRBV6-1|.|once
CASSEWGVGNEKLFF
TGTGCCAGCAGTGAGTGGGGGGTTGGTAATGAAAAACTGTTTTTT
>TRBJ1-5|TRBV18|.|.
CASSNRDLAQGDQPQHF
TGTGCCAGCTCAAATCGGGACCTTGCCCAGGGCGATCAGCCCCAGCATTTT
>TRBJ1-5|TRBV4-1|.|.
CASSQDRNVNQPQHF
TGCGCCAGCAGCCAAGACAGGAACGTCAATCAGCCCCAGCATTTT
>TRBJ2-5|TRBV4-3|.|.
CASSRNERETQYF
TGCGCCAGCAGCCGAAACGAAAGAGAGACCCAGTACTTC
>TRBJ1-1|TRBV5-4|.|few
CASSSPSREGTEAFF
TGTGCCAGCAGCTCCCCCTCCCGGGAGGGGACTGAAGCTTTCTTT
>TRBJ1-3|TRBV18|.|.
CASSPVTGSSGNTIYF
TGTGCCAGCTCACCCGTAACAGGGAGCTCTGGAAACACCATATATTTT
>TRBJ2-7|TRBV28|TRBD1|.
CASTLGTGVYEQYF
TGTGCCAGCACCTTGGGGACAGGGGTCTACGAGCAGTACTTC
>TRBJ2-1|TRBV27|.|.
CASSLYGQTPNEQFF
TGTGCCAGCAGTTTGTACGGGCAAACCCCCAATGAGCAGTTCTTC
>TRBJ1-1|TRBV5-1|.|.
CASSLDGNRQEAFF
TGCGCCAGCAGCTTGGATGGGAACAGGCAGGAAGCTTTCTTT
>TRBJ2-2|TRBV11-3|.|.
CASSLGVGNTGELFF
TGTGCCAGCAGCTTAGGGGTAGGGAACACCGGGGAGCTGTTTTTT
>TRBJ1-1|TRBV2|.|few
CASSEASPVGTEAFF
TGTGCCAGCAGTGAAGCTAGTCCGGTTGGGACTGAAGCTTTCTTT
>TRBJ2-3|TRBV29-1|TRBD2|few
CSVDVAGGQGKDTQYF
TGCAGCGTTGATGTAGCGGGGGGGCAGGGCAAGGATACGCAGTATTTT
>TRBJ1-5|TRBV7-2|.|.
CASSLAEQDQPQHF
TGTGCCAGCAGCTTAGCCGAACAAGATCAGCCCCAGCATTTT
>TRBJ1-1|TRBV5-1|TRBD1|.
CASSSTGGETEAFF
TGCGCCAGCAGCTCGACAGGGGGGGAGACTGAAGCTTTCTTT
>TRBJ1-1|TRBV10-3|.|few
CAISGGTEAFF
TGTGCCATCAGTGGTGGCACTGAAGCTTTCTTT
>TRBJ1-6|TRBV4-3|.|.
CASSHKTGASLNSPLHF
TGCGCCAGCAGCCACAAAACAGGAGCCTCACTTAATTCACCCCTCCACTTT
>TRBJ2-5|TRBV7-8|.|.
CASSLARLAHEETQYF
TGTGCCAGCAGCTTAGCCCGCCTAGCGCACGAAGAGACCCAGTACTTC
>TRBJ2-7|TRBV19|.|.
CASSDQSYEQYF
TGTGCCAGTAGTGACCAGAGCTACGAGCAGTACTTC
>TRBJ2-2|TRBV7-9|.|.
CASSLGGTGELFF
TGTGCCAGCAGCTTAGGAGGCACCGGGGAGCTGTTTTTT
>TRBJ1-5|TRBV19|TRBD1|.
CASADREGNQPQHF
TGTGCCAGTGCCGACAGGGAGGGCAATCAGCCCCAGCATTTT
>TRBJ1-3|TRBV5-1|TRBD1|.
CASSYQGATFENTIYF
TGCGCCAGCAGCTACCAGGGGGCAACGTTTGAAAACACCATATATTTT
>TRBJ2-4|TRBV19|.|few
CASSIEAPGLINIQYF
TGTGCCAGTAGTATAGAAGCGCCGGGCCTTATAAACATTCAGTACTTC
>TRBJ2-5|TRBV10-3|TRBD1|.
CAIKGAGTGGETQYF
TGTGCCATCAAAGGGGCCGGGACAGGAGGAGAGACCCAGTACTTC
>TRBJ1-1|TRBV19|.|few
CASSITGMNTEAFF
TGTGCCAGTAGTATAACAGGGATGAACACTGAAGCTTTCTTT
>TRBJ2-1|TRBV12-5|TRBD2|.
CASVPTPLGLAGDGSYNEQFF
TGTGCTAGTGTCCCCACTCCCCTGGGACTAGCGGGAGACGGCTCCTACAATGAGCAGTTCTTC
>TRBJ2-3|TRBV14|.|.
CASSHVPGLHTDTQYF
TGTGCCAGCAGCCATGTCCCGGGACTGCACACAGATACGCAGTATTTT
>TRBJ1-5|TRBV18|.|once
CASSPGAGSQNQPQHF
TGTGCCAGCTCACCAGGGGCCGGAAGTCAGAATCAGCCCCAGCATTTT
>TRBJ2-7|TRBV11-2|.|.
CASSLTQGSSYEQYF
TGTGCCAGCTCCCTAACGCAGGGAAGCTCCTACGAGCAGTACTTC
>TRBJ2-2|TRBV6-5|.|few
CASSNIANTGELFF
TGTGCCAGCAGCAACATTGCGAACACCGGGGAGCTGTTTTTT
>TRBJ1-2|TRBV27|.|.
CASSLSGDRRNYGYTF
TGTGCCAGCAGTTTATCCGGCGACAGGCGGAACTATGGCTACACCTTC
>TRBJ2-1|TRBV5-6|.|.
CASSLYALRSYNEQFF
TGTGCCAGCAGCTTGTACGCCCTGCGCTCCTACAATGAGCAGTTCTTC
>TRBJ2-1|TRBV10-3|TRBD2|.
CAISELAGEVNEQFF
TGTGCCATCAGTGAACTAGCGGGAGAGGTCAATGAGCAGTTCTTC
>TRBJ2-7|TRBV30|.|few
CAWSVRGRGYYEQYF
TGTGCCTGGAGTGTAAGGGGGAGAGGGTACTACGAGCAGTACTTC
>TRBJ2-5|TRBV28|.|.
CASSRGGGQETQYF
TGTGCCAGCAGCCGGGGAGGAGGGCAAGAGACCCAGTACTTC
>TRBJ1-5|TRBV19|TRBD1|few
CASSIVQGDNQPQHF
TGTGCCAGTAGTATAGTACAGGGGGACAATCAGCCCCAGCATTTT
>TRBJ1-1|TRBV21-1|.|.
CARTKRDSRADTEAFF
TGTGCCAGGACTAAGCGGGACAGCCGGGCTGACACTGAAGCTTTCTTT
>TRBJ1-1|TRBV5-1|.|.
CASSLETDLNTEAFF
TGCGCCAGCAGCTTGGAGACGGACTTGAACACTGAAGCTTTCTTT
>TRBJ2-1|TRBV23-1|.|.
CASSQNLGGRDNEQFF
TGCGCCAGCAGTCAAAATTTGGGGGGCAGAGACAATGAGCAGTTCTTC
>TRBJ2-2|TRBV6-5|.|once
CASRPGHANTGELFF
TGTGCCAGCCGACCGGGACATGCGAACACCGGGGAGCTGTTTTTT
>TRBJ1-6|TRBV21-1|.|.
CASSKAGRGDSPLHF
TGTGCCAGCAGCAAGGCTGGCAGGGGGGACTCACCCCTCCACTTT
>TRBJ1-2|TRBV30|.|.
CAWSVAVPYGYTF
TGTGCCTGGAGTGTGGCAGTCCCCTATGGCTACACCTTC
>TRBJ2-5|TRBV29-1|.|.
CSAGEETQYF
TGCAGCGCGGGGGAGGAGACCCAGTACTTC
>TRBJ1-2|TRBV11-2|TRBD1|.
CASSPGQGLVALF
TGTGCCAGCAGCCCGGGACAGGGTCTCGTGGCGCTCTTC
>TRBJ1-1|TRBV4-1|TRBD1|.
CASSHVEGTGSEAFF
TGCGCCAGCAGCCACGTAGAAGGGACAGGCTCTGAAGCTTTCTTT
>TRBJ2-5|TRBV19|TRBD2|many
CASTGGASGEETQYF
TGTGCCAGTACCGGAGGGGCTAGCGGGGAAGAGACCCAGTACTTC
>TRBJ1-6|TRBV15|TRBD1|.
CATSYQDRANSPLHF
TGTGCCACCAGCTACCAGGACAGGGCAAATTCACCCCTCCACTTT
>TRBJ2-5|TRBV7-8|.|.
CASGAHGGETQYF
TGTGCCTCAGGGGCCCACGGCGGGGAGACCCAGTACTTC
>TRBJ2-7|TRBV10-1|.|.
CASGLDVGQQYF
TGCGCCAGCGGGCTCGACGTCGGTCAGCAGTACTTC
>TRBJ2-1|TRBV9|TRBD2|.
CASSSGSGRVVYEQFF
TGTGCCAGCAGCTCGGGGAGCGGGAGGGTTGTGTATGAGCAGTTCTTC
>TRBJ2-1|TRBV13|TRBD2|few
CASSPGTSGGASRLSEQFF
TGTGCCAGCAGCCCGGGGACTAGCGGGGGGGCCTCCCGGCTTAGTGAGCAGTTCTTC
>TRBJ2-5|TRBV7-2|.|.
CASSLVANAIQETQYF
TGTGCCAGCAGCCTTGTAGCGAACGCAATACAAGAGACCCAGTACTTC
>TRBJ2-7|TRBV7-9|.|.
CASSLLTPGEQYF
TGTGCCAGCAGCTTACTGACTCCTGGCGAGCAGTACTTC
>TRBJ1-2|TRBV4-3|.|.
CASSQDGGDYTF
TGCGCCAGCAGCCAAGATGGCGGGGACTACACCTTC